These 30 T cell receptor beta chains share one sample of origin, sequenced in a study of shared clonotypes between healthy human individuals. Libraries were prepared by immunoSEQ multiplex PCR; TCRdb keeps only in-frame clonotypes and omits some of them. The data hold about a million clones, with more than 60% observed a single time. Source material: memory CD4+ T cells sorted from blood. Regarding subset: CD45RA-negative fraction. All receptors come from a man aged 18 to 30 in good health.

V usage is TRBV2 and J usage is TRBJ2-7; D perhaps matches TRBD2 (5 bases). This CDR3 spans 15 amino acids. Trimming took 4 bases from V and 1 from J, leaving 14 bases between them. Looked up from germline, CDR1 is SNHLY and CDR2 is FYNNEI. The CDR3 region is CASSVPSSTSYEQYF. CDR3 nucleotides: TGTGCCAGCAGTGTTCCGTCTAGCACTTCCTACGAGCAGTACTTC.

This clone turned up a few times. This chain connects TRBV5-5 to TRBJ1-6; tentative D call: TRBD1 (6 bases). Germline lookup yields CDR1 SGHKS and CDR2 YYEKEE (reference sequence). The V end lost 4 bases, the J end lost 10 bases, and 12 bases lay between the germline ends. The CDR3 has 13 amino acids. The DNA of the CDR3 is TGTGCCAGCAGCGGGGACATTAACTCACCCCTCCACTTT. Translated, it gives CASSGDINSPLHF.

A word on this clone: The same CDR3 is also encoded by other DNA sequences in this sample. The J gene is TRBJ1-1, the V gene TRBV5-1; maybe TRBD1 (6 bases). V was trimmed by 0 bases and J by 3 bases, leaving 9 bases between them. CDR1 SGHRS and CDR2 YFSETQ come from the germline V gene. This CDR3 region has 14 residues. CDR3 sequence: CASSLDREDTEAFF. The CDR3, as DNA: TGCGCCAGCAGCTTGGACAGGGAGGACACTGAAGCTTTCTTT.

The chain couples TRBV2 to TRBJ1-2, with 8 bases lining up with TRBD1. The V segment lost 6 bases and the J segment 7 bases; nucleotides outside the gene matches: 10. Germline assignment: CDR1 SNHLY and CDR2 FYNNEI. The CDR3 sequence is 14 residues long. CDR3 residues: CASSVQGALVGYTF. The CDR3 coding sequence is TGTGCCAGCAGCGTTCAGGGGGCTTTAGTTGGCTACACCTTC.

The chain recombines TRBV2 with TRBJ1-5; 7 bases align to TRBD1. The CDR3 has 14 amino acids. Germline CDR1 SNHLY, CDR2 FYNNEI. V dropped 5 bases and J dropped 3; count of bases not matched to a gene: 4. This CDR3 reads CASSWGQSNQPQHF. Written as DNA, the CDR3 is TGTGCCAGCAGTTGGGGACAGTCCAATCAGCCCCAGCATTTT.

This chain joins TRBV5-4 and TRBJ2-5; D is uncertain. V was pared by 7 bases and J by 5 bases, with 15 bases between. This CDR3 contains 13 residues. Germline CDR1 and CDR2: SGHNT and YYREEE (reference sequence). The CDR3 nucleotides are TGTGCCAGCCGCAGTGGGCCCCAGGAGACCCAGTACTTC. Translated, it gives CASRSGPQETQYF.

This clone has only one observation. The chain combines TRBV12-5 with TRBJ2-7; perhaps TRBD2 as D (5 bases). CDR1 is LGHNT and CDR2 is FRNRAP in the germline V gene. The CDR3 sequence is 17 residues long. The V and J ends lost 0 bases and 0 bases respectively, with 15 bases between them. The CDR3 here is CASGLVIWESSSYEQYF. The CDR3 DNA reads as TGTGCTAGTGGTTTGGTAATTTGGGAGTCGAGCTCCTACGAGCAGTACTTC.

V usage is TRBV7-2 and J usage is TRBJ2-1; D is perhaps TRBD2 (5 bases). The CDR3 has 14 residues. The ends were cut back, 1 base at V and 3 bases at J, with 7 bases in the middle. Germline CDR1 SGHTA, CDR2 FQGNSA. The CDR3 nucleotides read TGTGCCAGCAGCTTAGGGACTTTCTACAATGAGCAGTTCTTC. This gives the protein CASSLGTFYNEQFF. The full variable domain, rest sourced from reference TRBV7-2 and TRBJ2-1, is GAGVSQSPSNKVTEKGKDVELRCDPISGHTALYWYRQSLGQGLEFLIYFQGNSAPDKSGLPSDRFSAERTGGSVSTLTIQRTQQEDSAVYLCASSLGTFYNEQFFGPGTRLTVL.

The chain uses TRBV18 and TRBJ1-3; tentatively, D is TRBD1 (5 bases). The CDR3 is made up of 15 amino acids. Germline loops: CDR1 KGHSH, CDR2 LQKENI. V lost 3 bases, J lost 1 base, and 10 bases lay in between. CDR3 DNA sequence: TGTGCCAGCTCACCCCCGGGGGTTTCTGGAAACACCATATATTTT. Amino acid sequence: CASSPPGVSGNTIYF.

The V gene is TRBV19, the J gene TRBJ1-2, with D uncertain. CDR3 length: 12 amino acids. The germline gives CDR1 LNHDA, CDR2 SQIVND (reference sequence). Trimming cost V 1 base and J 7 bases, with 7 bases left between them. CDR3 protein: CASSIGPAGYTF. The CDR3 region has the DNA TGTGCCAGTAGTATAGGGCCGGCTGGCTACACCTTC. The complete variable domain, with remaining parts taken from reference TRBV19 and TRBJ1-2, reads DGGITQSPKYLFRKEGQNVTLSCEQNLNHDAMYWYRQDPGQGLRLIYYSQIVNDFQKGDIAEGYSVSREKKESFPLTVTSAQKNPTAFYLCASSIGPAGYTFGSGTRLTVV.

J is TRBJ2-1 and V is TRBV6-6; 12 nucleotides match TRBD2. The CDR3 is 16 residues long. The ends lost 4 bases at V and 5 bases at J; junction bases unmatched: 6. Germline assignment: CDR1 MNHNY and CDR2 SVGAGI (reference sequence). The CDR3 sequence is CASSSPRTSGNNEQFF. CDR3 DNA: TGTGCCAGCAGTTCGCCGAGGACTAGCGGGAACAATGAGCAGTTCTTC.

The V gene is TRBV29-1, the J gene TRBJ2-2, with 10 bases aligning to TRBD2. This CDR3 spans 15 amino acids. The V and J ends lost 3 bases and 5 bases, in that order; junction bases with no gene match: 6. In germline, CDR1 is SQVTM, CDR2 ANQGSEA. The CDR3 DNA follows: TGCAGCGTTGAGCTAGCGGGAGAGAGTACCGGGGAGCTGTTTTTT. Translated: CSVELAGESTGELFF.

A single count supports this clone. The V and J genes are TRBV28 and TRBJ1-2; possible D gene TRBD1, 6 bases. The length of the CDR3 is 13 residues. Germline CDR1 MDHEN, CDR2 SYDVKM. Between the trimmed V and J ends, which lost 3 bases and 8 bases, there was a span of 13 bases. The CDR3 is CASSLGGALGYTF. In DNA, the CDR3 is TGTGCCAGCAGTTTGGGGGGGGCGCTGGGCTACACCTTC.

The chain joins TRBV29-1 to TRBJ2-1; D could derive from TRBD1 or TRBD2 (5 bases each). The CDR3 sequence is 12 residues long. Germline CDR1 reads SQVTM; CDR2 reads ANQGSEA. With 6 bases removed from V and 16 bases from J, the gap between germline ends came to 22 bases. In DNA, the CDR3 is TGCAGCGTGGCCGCCGGGGACGGTTTAAATTTCTTC. The encoded protein is CSVAAGDGLNFF.

The chain joins TRBV30 to TRBJ2-1, with a tentative D call TRBD2 (7 bases). V dropped 2 bases and J dropped 2 bases, with 10 bases sitting between them. CDR3 size: 14 residues. CDR1 and CDR2 from the germline V gene are GTSNPN and SVGIG (reference sequence). The CDR3 coding sequence is TGTGCCTGGAGTAGGGGGACTACCTACAATGAGCAGTTCTTC. It yields the protein CAWSRGTTYNEQFF.

This chain uses TRBV10-1 with TRBJ2-3, with D tentatively TRBD1 or TRBD2 (5 bases each). CDR1 and CDR2 from the germline V gene are WNHNN and SYGVQD (reference sequence). Trimming took 4 bases from V and 0 from J, leaving 14 bases between them. The CDR3 is 16 amino acids. The CDR3 bases are TGCGCCAGCAGTGCGGGACGCGGACCTAGCACAGATACGCAGTATTTT. Protein sequence: CASSAGRGPSTDTQYF.

Only one count was recorded for this clone. This chain uses TRBV7-2 with TRBJ1-1; 8 nucleotides match TRBD1. Trimming removed 5 bases from V and 3 bases from J; junction bases left unmatched: 5. The CDR3 has 14 residues. Germline-derived CDR1 and CDR2 are SGHTA and FQGNSA. CDR3 coding DNA: TGTGCCAGCAGCCCACAGGGGGGATACACTGAAGCTTTCTTT. Translation: CASSPQGGYTEAFF.

CDR3 nucleotide sequence: TGTGCCAGCAGTTCCCCGGACTCAAAGCAGTACTTC. It codes for CASSSPDSKQYF. The chain carries TRBV6-6 and TRBJ2-7; D possibly corresponds to TRBD2 (5 bases). CDR1 and CDR2 (germline): MNHNY, SVGAGI (reference sequence). The CDR3 consists of 12 residues. V lost 4 bases and J lost 8, with 12 bases in between.

V and J are TRBV5-1 and TRBJ2-7; D remains unclear. The CDR3 is made up of 14 amino acids. Germline-derived CDR1 and CDR2 are SGHRS and YFSETQ. V was clipped by 2 bases and J by 3 bases, with 12 bases between them. The CDR3 loop is CASSLVADNYEQYF. CDR3 DNA sequence: TGCGCCAGCAGCTTAGTCGCGGATAACTACGAGCAGTACTTC.

This clone was counted once. The DNA for the CDR3 is TGTGCCAGCAGCCATCTCCGGGACAGGGGCGAGACCCAGTACTTC. Its translation: CASSHLRDRGETQYF. The chain couples TRBV7-2 to TRBJ2-5, with TRBD1 identical over 10 bases. The junction had 8 bases not matched to a gene; V was cut back by 5 bases and J by 5 bases. Germline V CDR1 and CDR2: SGHTA, FQGNSA. CDR3 size: 15 residues. The full variable domain, in which reference TRBV7-2 and TRBJ2-5 provide the parts outside the CDR3, is GAGVSQSPSNKVTEKGKDVELRCDPISGHTALYWYRQSLGQGLEFLIYFQGNSAPDKSGLPSDRFSAERTGGSVSTLTIQRTQQEDSAVYLCASSHLRDRGETQYFGPGTRLLVL.

The chain couples TRBV2 to TRBJ2-5; no definite D call. The CDR3 is made up of 11 amino acids. The germline gives CDR1 SNHLY, CDR2 FYNNEI. Deletions cut 11 bases from V and 2 bases from J, with 9 bases between. The CDR3 DNA follows: TGTGCCTTAAAAATACAAGAGACCCAGTACTTC. Translated, it gives CALKIQETQYF.

The chain employs TRBV7-6 and TRBJ2-6, with D unresolved. Germline V lookup: CDR1 SGHVS, CDR2 FNYEAQ. This CDR3 is built from 16 residues. V lost 1 base and J lost 0, with 7 bases in between. The CDR3 sequence is CASSLGRTSGANVLTF. CDR3 bases: TGTGCCAGCAGCTTAGGGCGGACCTCTGGGGCCAACGTCCTGACTTTC.

The J gene is TRBJ2-3, the V gene TRBV4-2; D is ambiguous. V lost 0 bases and J lost 6, with 7 bases in between. The germline V gene has CDR1 LGHNA and CDR2 YNFKEQ. CDR3 length: 13 residues. This chain's CDR3 is CASSQDFRDTQYF. The CDR3 DNA reads TGTGCCAGCAGCCAAGATTTTAGGGATACGCAGTATTTT.

This chain joins TRBV7-3 and TRBJ2-3; 8 nucleotides match TRBD1. With 6 bases clipped from V and 8 bases from J, the junction kept 7 bases outside the gene matches. This CDR3 has 13 residues. Germline V CDR1 and CDR2: SGHTA, FQGTGA. DNA for the CDR3: TGTGCCAGCAGTCGGTTACAGGGGGTTACGCAGTATTTT. Translation gives CASSRLQGVTQYF.

The chain carries TRBV4-1 and TRBJ2-7, with 10 bases that match TRBD1. This CDR3 has 16 residues. Trimming removed 2 bases from V and 3 bases from J; junction bases left unmatched: 7. Germline-derived CDR1 and CDR2 are MGHRA and YSYEKL. CDR3 DNA sequence: TGCGCCAGCAGCCAAAAGACAGGGGGCGAGTTCTACGAGCAGTACTTC. This encodes CASSQKTGGEFYEQYF.

This clone has a count of ten or more. The chain combines TRBV4-1 with TRBJ1-1; 8 positions match TRBD1. This CDR3 has 15 residues. J lost 2 bases, V lost 4 bases, and 6 bases had no gene match. CDR1 and CDR2 (germline): MGHRA, YSYEKL. The DNA of the CDR3 is TGCGCCAGCAGCCGCACGACAGGGGTCAACACTGAAGCTTTCTTT. Encoded protein: CASSRTTGVNTEAFF.

In this sample, this clone turned up a few times. The CDR3 region is CASSIRDLGGYTF. CDR3 DNA: TGTGCCAGTAGTATCAGGGATTTAGGTGGCTACACCTTC. The chain couples TRBV19 to TRBJ1-2, with a weak D call TRBD1 (5 bases). Trimming removed 3 bases from V and 7 bases from J, with 12 bases in between. The V gene's germline CDR1 is LNHDA and CDR2 SQIVND (reference sequence). The CDR3 sequence is 13 residues long.

The V call is TRBV6-1, the J call TRBJ1-1; TRBD1 might be the D (5 bases). V was clipped by 6 bases and J by 4 bases, with 15 bases between them. This CDR3 has 14 amino acids. In germline, CDR1 is MNHNS, CDR2 SASEGT. The CDR3 here is CASRPDQGGTEAFF. CDR3 coding DNA: TGTGCCAGCAGACCGGACCAGGGTGGCACTGAAGCTTTCTTT.

This chain links TRBV7-9 with TRBJ1-2, with D perhaps TRBD1 (5 bases). The CDR3 contains 16 residues. CDR1 is SEHNR, CDR2 FQNEAQ, per germline (reference sequence). Trimming pared 1 base from V and 4 bases from J, leaving 16 bases between. The CDR3 sequence is CASSLGYDWTSYGYTF. CDR3 in DNA: TGTGCCAGCAGCTTAGGATACGACTGGACATCCTATGGCTACACCTTC.

J is TRBJ1-6 and V is TRBV2; 7 bases align to TRBD1. The CDR3 spans 15 residues. With 7 bases clipped from V and 1 base from J, the junction kept 4 bases outside the gene matches. Germline loops: CDR1 SNHLY, CDR2 FYNNEI. CDR3 nucleotide sequence: TGTGCCAGCACCCCAGGGGGGTCCTATAATTCACCCCTCCACTTT. Its protein is CASTPGGSYNSPLHF. Using reference TRBV2 and TRBJ1-6 for the parts outside the CDR3, the full variable domain is EPEVTQTPSHQVTQMGQEVILRCVPISNHLYFYWYRQILGQKVEFLVSFYNNEISEKSEIFDDQFSVERPDGSNFTLKIRSTKLEDSAMYFCASTPGGSYNSPLHFGNGTRLTVT.